Presented here are 10 T cell receptor beta chains from one specimen sequenced in a study of vaccination and CD4 T cells after COVID-19. Stated treatment: roughly 11-day PBMC culture with coronavirus spike peptide pools or control peptides (ViraFEST assay). No cognate antigen is known for these TCRs. Sequenced with the Oncomine TCR Beta short-read assay was DNA taken from cultured CD4+ T cells. TCRdb processed the PCR reads anew with MiXCR; each CDR3 protein has one entry. The table lists 17,000 or so distinct CDR3 sequences, approximately 55% of them singletons. Sequenced: CD4+ T cells from blood, cultured in vitro. All receptors derive from a human donor who had recovered from COVID-19.

The chain is built from TRBV10-3 and TRBJ2-1, with a tentative D call TRBD1 (6 bases). Trimming cost V 0 bases and J 7 bases, with 7 bases left between them. The CDR3 has 13 residues. CDR1 is ENHRY, CDR2 SYGVKD, per germline. The CDR3 sequence: CAISESQGNEQFF. The CDR3 DNA reads as TGTGCCATCAGTGAGTCCCAGGGGAATGAGCAGTTCTTC.

The CDR3 region is CASSPGTGDGSPLHF. The CDR3 bases are TGCGCCAGCAGTCCCGGGACAGGGGATGGTTCACCCCTCCACTTT. The chain has TRBV5-1 and TRBJ1-6, with 10 bases that match TRBD1. J was trimmed by 9 bases and V by 5 bases; bases with no gene match: 8. The CDR3 has 15 residues. Looked up from germline, CDR1 is SGHRS and CDR2 is YFSETQ.

The V and J genes are TRBV27 and TRBJ2-7; 7 bases agree with TRBD2. The germline V gene has CDR1 MNHEY and CDR2 SMNVEV (reference sequence). Losses at the gene ends were 0 bases for V and 2 bases for J; bases not matched to a gene: 1. This CDR3 contains 14 residues. The CDR3 coding sequence is TGTGCCAGCAGTTTATCGGGAGGGCCCTACGAGCAGTACTTC. Protein: CASSLSGGPYEQYF.

The V and J genes are TRBV27 and TRBJ1-4, with D perhaps TRBD1 (6 bases). This CDR3 has 13 amino acids. Germline V gives CDR1 MNHEY, CDR2 SMNVEV (reference sequence). Trimming left V 7 bases short and J 8 bases short, with 14 bases between. The CDR3 bases are TGTGCCAGCAAGCGAGACAGGAGGGAAAAACTGTTTTTT. It translates to CASKRDRREKLFF.

The V gene is TRBV11-1, the J gene TRBJ2-7; 10 bases match TRBD2. CDR3 length: 16 residues. V shed 2 bases and J 3 bases; nucleotides not matched to a gene: 7. Germline CDR1 is SGHAT and CDR2 is FQDESV (reference sequence). Here the CDR3 reads CASSLRVAGGHYEQYF. CDR3 DNA: TGTGCCAGCAGCTTACGGGTAGCGGGAGGCCACTACGAGCAGTACTTC.

This rearrangement joins TRBV19 to TRBJ2-5; D is unresolved. The V and J ends lost 5 bases and 4 bases respectively, with 8 bases between them. The germline V gene encodes CDR1 LNHDA and CDR2 SQIVND (reference sequence). The CDR3 length is 12 residues. Here the CDR3 DNA reads TGTGCCAGTAGTGTATCCAGAGAGACCCAGTACTTC. It specifies CASSVSRETQYF.

The chain has TRBV25-1 and TRBJ1-5; 8 bases fit TRBD1. Germline CDR1 reads MGHDK; CDR2 reads SYGVNS. This CDR3 spans 15 amino acids. Unmatched junction bases numbered 10, after V lost 5 bases and J lost 7 bases. The DNA for the CDR3 is TGTGCCAGCAGTTCTGCAGGGGGCAGTGGGCAGCCCCAGCATTTT. It yields the protein CASSSAGGSGQPQHF.

The chain couples TRBV3-1 to TRBJ1-5; unclear D gene. Germline V gives CDR1 LGHDT, CDR2 YNNKEL (reference sequence). V lost 7 bases to trimming and J lost 9 bases, with 16 bases between them. The CDR3 has 13 residues. In nucleotides, the CDR3 is TGTGCCAGCACTAAATCCGAGGGAGGGCCCCAGCATTTT. It translates to CASTKSEGGPQHF.

This clonotype was observed a few times. The J gene is TRBJ2-3, the V gene TRBV30; TRBD2 matches 13 bases. The ends lost 4 bases at V and 3 bases at J; junction bases unmatched: 4. Germline V gives CDR1 GTSNPN, CDR2 SVGIG (reference sequence). CDR3 size: 15 residues. The CDR3 sequence is CAWIRTSGRTDTQYF. DNA for the CDR3: TGTGCCTGGATCAGGACTAGCGGGAGAACAGATACGCAGTATTTT. Full variable domain (rest looked up from reference TRBV30 and TRBJ2-3): SQTIHQWPATLVQPVGSPLSLECTVEGTSNPNLYWYRQAAGRGLQLLFYSVGIGQISSEVPQNLSASRPQDRQFILSSKKLLLSDSGFYLCAWIRTSGRTDTQYFGPGTRLTVL.

In regard to this clonotype: At one boundary the junction diverges from the germline segment, which might be a read error. The J gene is TRBJ1-2, the V gene TRBV12-3 or TRBV12-4; weak D call: TRBD1 (5 bases). The CDR3 covers 11 residues. The CDR3: CASSLESGLPF. The CDR3 coding sequence is TGTGCCAGCAGTTTAGAGTCAGGGCTCCCTTTC.